These 6 T cell receptor beta chains originate from one sample sequenced in a study of OX40 agonist ivuxolimab in advanced cancers. The assay was immunoSEQ multiplex PCR, and TCRdb's table has in-frame clones only and misses some. The data show about 73,000 clones, about 88% seen once. Material: CD4+ or CD8+ T cells sorted from blood, obtained in a trial of the OX40 agonist ivuxolimab. These receptors originate from an adult with an advanced solid tumor such as melanoma, head and neck, liver or kidney cancer.

This chain links TRBV9 with TRBJ2-2; 10 nucleotides line up with TRBD2. V lost 0 bases, J lost 9 bases, and 5 bases stayed unmatched. This CDR3 spans 15 amino acids. Germline CDR1 and CDR2: SGDLS and YYNGEE. CDR3 in amino acids: CASSVAGSGRRELFF. The CDR3 DNA is TGTGCCAGCAGCGTAGCTGGTAGCGGGAGGCGGGAGCTGTTTTTT.

This sequence joins TRBV7-2 and TRBJ2-3; D is uncertain. Trimming removed 2 bases at V and 3 bases at J, with 6 bases between. Germline V gene sequence: CDR1 SGHTA, CDR2 FQGNSA. The CDR3 covers 13 residues. CDR3 amino acids: CASSLWDTDTQYF. The DNA of the CDR3 is TGTGCCAGCAGCTTATGGGATACAGATACGCAGTATTTT.

The V gene is TRBV6-6, the J gene TRBJ2-5, with 7 bases identical to TRBD1. The CDR3 spans 15 residues. Per the germline V gene, CDR1 is MNHNY and CDR2 is SVGAGI (reference sequence). V was clipped by 0 bases and J by 4 bases; unmatched bases: 5. CDR3 DNA: TGTGCCAGCAGTTACTCGGGGGCAGGGGGAGAGACCCAGTACTTC. Translating it yields CASSYSGAGGETQYF.

The chain carries TRBV6-5 and TRBJ1-5; no reliable D call. V lost 7 bases and J lost 1, with 14 bases in between. Per the germline V gene, CDR1 is MNHEY and CDR2 is SVGAGI. The CDR3 runs to 15 residues. CDR3 nucleotides: TGTGCCAGCAATCGGGATCTCCCAAGCAATCAGCCCCAGCATTTT. Its protein is CASNRDLPSNQPQHF.

The rearrangement links TRBV5-1 to TRBJ1-1, with a weak D call TRBD1 (6 bases). CDR3 size: 16 residues. V dropped 5 bases and J dropped 2 bases, with 19 bases sitting between them. Germline V gene data show CDR1 as SGHRS and CDR2 as YFSETQ. Written as DNA, the CDR3 is TGCGCCAGCAGGAGAACGCAGGGGTCGGGAAACACTGAAGCTTTCTTT. It codes for CASRRTQGSGNTEAFF.

The J gene is TRBJ1-6, the V gene TRBV7-9; 12 nucleotides match TRBD1. Germline lookup yields CDR1 SEHNR and CDR2 FQNEAQ (reference sequence). This CDR3 contains 16 residues. V shed 4 bases and J 9 bases; nucleotides not matched to a gene: 7. CDR3 nucleotides: TGTGCCAGCAGCTCCGGGACAGGGGGCAACTTTTCACCCCTCCACTTT. Translated: CASSSGTGGNFSPLHF.